The 19 T cell receptor beta chains reported below all come from one sample, sequenced in a study of T cell repertoires in cytomegalovirus infection. One entry per CDR3 protein, called by TCRdb with MiXCR from the reads. The table records 300,000 to 400,000 distinct CDR3 sequences, more than 8% of them present only once. Sample: PBMCs. The receptor set was obtained from a human donor in good health (CMV status not recorded). Some clones in this sample may be carry-over from other donors' samples.

This clonotype was recorded at least ten times. J is TRBJ2-3 and V is TRBV7-2, with unresolved D. Germline CDR1 reads SGHTA; CDR2 reads FQGNSA. V lost 7 bases and J lost 5, with 7 bases in between. CDR3 length equals 11 residues. The CDR3 nucleotides read TGTGCCAGCACTTTATTAGATACGCAGTATTTT. It codes for CASTLLDTQYF. The whole variable domain, remainder taken from reference TRBV7-2 and TRBJ2-3, is GAGVSQSPSNKVTEKGKDVELRCDPISGHTALYWYRQSLGQGLEFLIYFQGNSAPDKSGLPSDRFSAERTGGSVSTLTIQRTQQEDSAVYLCASTLLDTQYFGPGTRLTVL.

The chain joins TRBV28 to TRBJ2-3; perhaps TRBD1 as D (5 bases). CDR1 and CDR2 (germline): MDHEN, SYDVKM. V lost 4 bases and J 0 bases, leaving 17 bases between the germline ends. There are 17 residues in the CDR3. In DNA, the CDR3 is TGTGCCAGCAGTTCCATCCTCGCAGGGCGTAGCACAGATACGCAGTATTTT. Translating gives CASSSILAGRSTDTQYF.

This clonotype was detected ten times or more. The V call is TRBV5-1, the J call TRBJ2-7; 9 bases map to TRBD1. Per the germline V gene, CDR1 is SGHRS and CDR2 is YFSETQ. Unmatched junction bases numbered 8, after V lost 7 bases and J lost 0 bases. The CDR3 spans 15 residues. The CDR3 DNA reads TGCGCCAGCCGGAGGGACAGGGTACCCTCCTACGAGCAGTACTTC. Protein sequence: CASRRDRVPSYEQYF.

In this sample, this clonotype turned up many times. The chain links TRBV7-6 to TRBJ2-7; TRBD2 aligns across 9 bases. Germline V gene data show CDR1 as SGHVS and CDR2 as FNYEAQ. The CDR3 loop spans 15 amino acids. The junction had 7 bases not matched to a gene; V was cut back by 2 bases and J by 5 bases. The CDR3, as DNA: TGTGCCAGCAGCTTAAGTTTGGTAGCGGGAGACGAGCAGTACTTC. This gives the protein CASSLSLVAGDEQYF.

The V and J genes are TRBV4-2 and TRBJ1-1; D unclear. Germline loops: CDR1 LGHNA, CDR2 YNFKEQ. This CDR3 spans 13 amino acids. Trimming cost V 3 bases and J 2 bases, with 7 bases left between them. As DNA, the CDR3 is TGTGCCAGCAGCCAGGGCTCCAACACTGAAGCTTTCTTT. It yields the protein CASSQGSNTEAFF.

This clonotype has ten or more counts. The CDR3: CASTPVWGMEQFF. The DNA of the CDR3 is TGTGCCAGCACCCCCGTCTGGGGAATGGAGCAGTTCTTC. The chain links TRBV11-2 to TRBJ2-1, with no clear D. The germline gives CDR1 SGHAT, CDR2 FQNNGV. The V end was cut by 7 bases, the J end by 10 bases, with 17 bases between. The CDR3 extends over 13 amino acids.

The gene calls are TRBV20-1 and TRBJ1-1; 8 nucleotides match TRBD1. Germline values: CDR1 DFQATT, CDR2 SNEGSKA (reference sequence). The CDR3 is 14 residues long. With 5 bases clipped from V and 1 base from J, the junction kept 6 bases outside the gene matches. CDR3 sequence: CSADLGQGNTEAFF. The CDR3 DNA reads TGCAGTGCTGATTTAGGACAGGGGAACACTGAAGCTTTCTTT.

The rearrangement uses TRBV7-2 and TRBJ1-4; no clear D. Germline CDR1 reads SGHTA; CDR2 reads FQGNSA. This CDR3 comprises 14 residues. V dropped 1 base and J dropped 10 bases, with 13 bases sitting between them. CDR3 DNA sequence: TGTGCCAGCAGCTTAGAAGGTGCATCAAGAAAACTGTTTTTT. This encodes CASSLEGASRKLFF.

This clonotype was counted many times. The chain combines TRBV7-2 with TRBJ2-5; TRBD1 might be the D (6 bases). CDR1 is SGHTA and CDR2 is FQGNSA in the germline V gene. This CDR3 spans 14 amino acids. V was clipped by 1 base and J by 7 bases, with 13 bases between them. The CDR3 spells CASSLVRGFGTQYF. The CDR3 nucleotides read TGTGCCAGCAGCTTAGTGAGGGGGTTCGGGACCCAGTACTTC.

This chain uses TRBV29-1 with TRBJ1-3; D ambiguous. The length of the CDR3 is 15 residues. V lost 7 bases and J lost 0, with 16 bases in between. Per germline, CDR1 SQVTM and CDR2 ANQGSEA. This CDR3 reads CSAEGSSYSGNTIYF. CDR3 DNA sequence: TGCAGCGCCGAAGGTTCAAGCTACTCTGGAAACACCATATATTTT.

This chain joins TRBV7-9 and TRBJ1-4, with D unresolved. Germline CDR1 and CDR2: SEHNR and FQNEAQ (reference sequence). The CDR3 length is 16 residues. Trimming cost V 5 bases and J 3 bases, with 16 bases left between them. CDR3 protein: CASSTGLAGPNEKLFF. In nucleotides, the CDR3 is TGTGCCAGCAGCACCGGCCTGGCAGGTCCTAATGAAAAACTGTTTTTT.

V and J are TRBV19 and TRBJ1-5, with unresolved D. Trimming stripped 6 bases from V and 0 bases from J, with 9 bases between. Looked up from germline, CDR1 is LNHDA and CDR2 is SQIVND (reference sequence). The CDR3 runs 14 residues. The CDR3 here is CASRGLGSNQPQHF. CDR3 coding DNA: TGTGCCAGTAGGGGCTTGGGTAGCAATCAGCCCCAGCATTTT.

On this clonotype itself: A much larger clone lies a single base off, so this may be a read error. The chain employs TRBV11-2 and TRBJ2-2; 9 nucleotides align to TRBD2. This CDR3 comprises 18 residues. CDR1 is SGHAT, CDR2 FQNNGV, per germline. The chain's CDR3 is CGSSSGGGGALSTGELFF. CDR3 bases: TGTGGCAGCAGCTCCGGAGGCGGGGGGGCTTTAAGTACCGGGGAGCTGTTTTTT.

The CDR3 reads CASSLPSSGRADTQYF. The DNA of the CDR3 is TGTGCCAGCAGTTTACCCTCTAGCGGGAGAGCAGATACGCAGTATTTT. V usage is TRBV28 and J usage is TRBJ2-3, with 10 bases aligning to TRBD2. The germline V gene has CDR1 MDHEN and CDR2 SYDVKM. Unmatched junction bases numbered 6, after V lost 2 bases and J lost 4 bases. The CDR3 is made up of 16 amino acids. The complete variable domain, with remaining parts taken from reference TRBV28 and TRBJ2-3, reads DVKVTQSSRYLVKRTGEKVFLECVQDMDHENMFWYRQDPGLGLRLIYFSYDVKMKEKGDIPEGYSVSREKKERFSLILESASTNQTSMYLCASSLPSSGRADTQYFGPGTRLTVL.

The sample holds a few counts of this clonotype. V is TRBV20-1 and J is TRBJ1-6, with TRBD1 matching 9 bases. CDR3 size: 12 residues. The germline V gene has CDR1 DFQATT and CDR2 SNEGSKA (reference sequence). Trimming took 5 bases from V and 12 from J; bases not matched to a gene: 5. CDR3 protein: CSAGGQGQPLHF. DNA of the CDR3: TGCAGTGCTGGTGGACAGGGGCAACCCCTCCACTTT.

This chain links TRBV12-3 or TRBV12-4 with TRBJ1-2; weak D call: TRBD1 (6 bases). V lost 2 bases and J lost 6, with 16 bases in between. This CDR3 comprises 15 residues. CDR3: CASSLRGGASDGYTF. The CDR3 DNA sequence: TGTGCCAGCAGTTTAAGGGGGGGGGCCTCTGATGGCTACACCTTC.

This clonotype was recorded at least ten times. The chain employs TRBV12-3 or TRBV12-4 and TRBJ2-1; D gene uncertain. The V end lost 2 bases, the J end lost 6 bases, and 8 bases lay between the germline ends. The CDR3 contains 13 residues. DNA of the CDR3: TGTGCCAGCAGTTTACATAGCATCAATGAGCAGTTCTTC. It specifies CASSLHSINEQFF.

This clonotype was observed a handful of times. The chain uses TRBV7-9 and TRBJ2-4; 8 nucleotides align to TRBD1. Germline CDR1 reads SEHNR; CDR2 reads FQNEAQ (reference sequence). This CDR3 is 19 amino acids long. V lost 1 base and J lost 0; bases outside the gene matches: 11. The DNA for the CDR3 is TGTGCCAGCAGCTTAGGGGGCGGGACAGGTGACGAAGCCAAAAACATTCAGTACTTC. As protein: CASSLGGGTGDEAKNIQYF.

This clonotype was seen at least ten times. The chain employs TRBV7-2 and TRBJ2-3; D is unclear. CDR1 is SGHTA and CDR2 is FQGNSA in the germline V gene. The CDR3 sequence is 16 residues long. V was clipped by 2 bases and J by 0 bases, with 12 bases between them. CDR3 protein: CASSLSDFYSTDTQYF. Written as DNA, the CDR3 is TGTGCCAGCAGCTTATCTGATTTTTACAGCACAGATACGCAGTATTTT.